The present T cell receptor beta chain was sequenced within a study of T cell responses to AZD1222 COVID-19 vaccine. With regard to this clone: Antigen: not known.

Germline CDR1 reads MNHEY; CDR2 reads SVGAGI. The V end was cut by 6 bases, the J end by 1 base, with 9 bases between. The CDR3 has 14 amino acids. Clones were sequenced by immunoSEQ multiplex PCR, and TCRdb holds only the in-frame ones, with some missing. This table holds 60,000 to 90,000 clones, roughly 84% found once. It was second doses at about 4 or about 12 weeks that were pooled. Study findings and constraints: Across the whole spike, CD4 TCRs peaked at regions 160-218 and 743-854. After two AZD1222 doses, spike-specific TCR breadth and depth rose versus day 0. In all cases, repertoires were sampled only after the peak T cell response.

The rearrangement joins TRBV6-5 to TRBJ2-2; D remains unclear. Sequenced here: peripheral blood, sampled 28 days after the second AZD1222 dose. The receptor comes from an adult who received the AZD1222 COVID-19 vaccine. CDR3 protein: CASSTWGNTGELFF. CDR3 DNA: TGTGCCAGCAGCACCTGGGGGAACACCGGGGAGCTGTTTTTT.